Each of the 8 T cell receptor beta chains below was sequenced from the same sample in a study of cytomegalovirus exposure and HLA in healthy donors. Use of 60 Vbeta and 13 Jbeta primers characterized the PCR. Sequencing was performed with immunoSEQ multiplex PCR; in TCRdb, only in-frame clones are kept and a portion is missing. The data hold roughly 97,000 clones, with around 80% observed a single time. Sequencing used PBMCs. The origin of the receptors is a woman between 35 and 50 years old in good health and CMV-seronegative.

The chain joins TRBV9 to TRBJ2-1, with 8 bases that match TRBD2. Looked up from germline, CDR1 is SGDLS and CDR2 is YYNGEE. With V trimmed by 0 bases and J by 8 bases, 10 bases remained unmatched. The CDR3 consists of 16 residues. CDR3 in DNA: TGTGCCAGCAGCGTAGAATCCTTTGCGGGAGGCTATGAGCAGTTCTTC. Its protein is CASSVESFAGGYEQFF.

The genes are TRBV6-5 and TRBJ2-7; the match to TRBD2 covers 7 bases. The V and J ends lost 6 bases and 0 bases, in that order; junction bases with no gene match: 8. This CDR3 comprises 15 residues. The germline gives CDR1 MNHEY, CDR2 SVGAGI. The CDR3 loop is CASSRLAQSSYEQYF. In DNA form, the CDR3 reads TGTGCCAGCAGCCGACTAGCCCAAAGCTCCTACGAGCAGTACTTC.

The rearrangement uses TRBV6-1 and TRBJ1-1; 7 nucleotides agree with TRBD1. V was pared by 5 bases and J by 4 bases, with 10 bases of the junction left unmatched. In germline, CDR1 is MNHNS, CDR2 SASEGT. This CDR3 region has 15 residues. The chain's CDR3 is CASSPQGVRVTEAFF. The DNA of the CDR3 is TGTGCCAGCAGTCCCCAGGGGGTAAGGGTCACTGAAGCTTTCTTT.

The chain uses TRBV27 and TRBJ2-7; D is perhaps TRBD1 (5 bases). Per the germline V gene, CDR1 is MNHEY and CDR2 is SMNVEV (reference sequence). The V end was cut by 6 bases, the J end by 5 bases, with 20 bases between. The CDR3 is 15 amino acids. The CDR3 protein is CASSRAPRVPHEQYF. In nucleotides, the CDR3 is TGTGCCAGCAGCAGAGCCCCCAGGGTTCCCCACGAGCAGTACTTC.

The rearrangement links TRBV19 to TRBJ2-1; the D gene is possibly TRBD2 (6 bases). Trimming pared 9 bases from V and 10 bases from J, leaving 25 bases between. CDR1 is LNHDA, CDR2 SQIVND, per germline (reference sequence). The CDR3 contains 15 residues. The CDR3 loop is CASTPGLITLNEQFF. The CDR3 DNA reads TGTGCCAGCACCCCGGGACTGATTACTCTCAACGAGCAGTTCTTC.

Concerning this clone itself: A read error may produce the germline difference seen at one junction end. The V gene is TRBV7-2, the J gene TRBJ2-3; 11 nucleotides match TRBD2. The germline CDR1 and CDR2 sequences are SGHTA and FQGNSA. This CDR3 has 16 residues. The CDR3 DNA is TGTGCCAGCAGCCTAGCGGGAGGCACAAGCACAGATACGCAGTATTTT. Residues: CASSLAGGTSTDTQYF.

The chain carries TRBV6-5 and TRBJ1-1; perhaps TRBD1 as D (5 bases). The length of the CDR3 is 14 residues. V was clipped by 10 bases and J by 1 base, with 16 bases between them. Germline V CDR1 and CDR2: MNHEY, SVGAGI. The CDR3 DNA reads as TGTGCCACCAAACCCCGGGGGGGGAACACTGAAGCTTTCTTT. This codes for CATKPRGGNTEAFF.

The gene calls are TRBV27 and TRBJ2-7, with TRBD2 identical over 10 bases. The V gene's germline CDR1 is MNHEY and CDR2 SMNVEV (reference sequence). The CDR3 length is 14 residues. Unmatched junction bases numbered 4, after V lost 6 bases and J lost 2 bases. CDR3 sequence (DNA): TGTGCCAGCAGCCCCCTAGCGGGGGCCTACGAGCAGTACTTC. It yields the protein CASSPLAGAYEQYF.